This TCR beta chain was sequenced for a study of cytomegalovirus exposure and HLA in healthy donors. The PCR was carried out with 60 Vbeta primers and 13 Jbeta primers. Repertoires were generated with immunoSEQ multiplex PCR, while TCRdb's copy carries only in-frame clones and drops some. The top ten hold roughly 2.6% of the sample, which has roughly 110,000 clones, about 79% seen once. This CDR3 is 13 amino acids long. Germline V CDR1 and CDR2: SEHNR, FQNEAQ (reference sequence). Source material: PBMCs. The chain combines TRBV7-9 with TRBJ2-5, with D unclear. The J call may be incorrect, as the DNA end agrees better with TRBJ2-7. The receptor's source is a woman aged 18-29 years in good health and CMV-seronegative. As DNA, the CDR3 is TGTGCCAGCAGCAACGACAACGACTACGAGCAGTACTTC. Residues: CASSNDNDYEQYF.